The 29 T cell receptor beta chains given below trace back to one sample, sequenced in a study of blood T cells in healthy people across ages. A second PCR of roughly 7 to 11 cycles used a sample-barcoded 5' primer and a J-beta primer mix. Each CDR3 protein gets one entry after TCRdb re-called the 5' RACE reads with MiXCR. The profile shows over 1,500,000 distinct CDR3 sequences, about 50% of them singletons. Sequences were obtained from blood. These receptors came from a woman aged 40-49 years in good health.

Comment on this clonotype: Germline is not matched at one junction end, which may reflect a read error. The rearrangement uses TRBV11-3 and TRBJ2-1, with 10 bases lining up with TRBD1. The CDR3 contains 16 residues. Germline CDR1 and CDR2: SGHNT and YENEEA. CDR3 loop: CASSPDRGQGMNGQFF. The CDR3 DNA follows: TGTGCCAGCAGCCCAGATCGGGGACAGGGGATGAATGGGCAGTTCTTC.

This clonotype was seen more than once but under ten times. As DNA, the CDR3 is TGCAGCGTTGAAATAGCCTCCTCCTACGAGCAGTACTTC. It specifies CSVEIASSYEQYF. The chain joins TRBV29-1 to TRBJ2-7, with no clear D. Germline CDR1 is SQVTM and CDR2 is ANQGSEA. Trimming removed 2 bases from V and 0 bases from J, with 8 bases in between. This CDR3 region has 13 residues.

This chain uses TRBV24-1 with TRBJ2-1; D unclear. The V gene lost 0 bases and the J gene lost 1 base, with 6 bases spanning the gap. The CDR3 is 15 amino acids. Germline-derived CDR1 and CDR2 are KGHDR and SFDVKD. CDR3 bases: TGTGCCACCAGTGATTTGACAGTTTCCTACAATGAGCAGTTCTTC. Residues: CATSDLTVSYNEQFF.

In this sample, this clonotype turned up a few times. The chain recombines TRBV4-2 with TRBJ2-5; 10 bases align to TRBD2. In germline, CDR1 is LGHNA, CDR2 YNFKEQ. The junction had 3 bases not matched to a gene; V was cut back by 4 bases and J by 1 base. There are 15 residues in the CDR3. The CDR3 DNA reads as TGTGCCAGCAGCCGAGAGCGGGGGGGCCAAGAGACCCAGTACTTC. As protein: CASSRERGGQETQYF.

The chain is built from TRBV13 and TRBJ2-1, with TRBD2 identical over 7 bases. CDR3 length: 16 residues. Germline CDR1 is PRHDT and CDR2 is FYEKMQ (reference sequence). V gave up 5 bases and J gave up 4 bases; unmatched junction bases: 11. CDR3 residues: CASSASLAGEYNEQFF. CDR3 bases: TGTGCCAGCAGCGCCTCTTTGGCGGGGGAGTACAATGAGCAGTTCTTC. Full variable domain (outside the CDR3, taken from reference TRBV13 and TRBJ2-1): AAGVIQSPRHLIKEKRETATLKCYPIPRHDTVYWYQQGPGQDPQFLISFYEKMQSDKGSIPDRFSAQQFSDYHSELNMSSLELGDSALYFCASSASLAGEYNEQFFGPGTRLTVL.

The chain carries TRBV5-1 and TRBJ2-3; maybe TRBD2 (6 bases). V lost 5 bases to trimming and J lost 5 bases, with 18 bases between them. The CDR3 consists of 15 residues. The germline V gene encodes CDR1 SGHRS and CDR2 YFSETQ. In DNA form, the CDR3 reads TGCGCCAGCAGTTCGGGACTTGTAGCACTAGATACGCAGTATTTT. It codes for CASSSGLVALDTQYF.

The chain carries TRBV28 and TRBJ2-5; the D gene is possibly TRBD2 (6 bases). CDR3 length: 13 residues. Germline V gives CDR1 MDHEN, CDR2 SYDVKM. V gave up 3 bases and J gave up 11 bases, with 16 bases separating them. In DNA, the CDR3 is TGTGCCAGCAGTTTGGAGGGGTATACTGAGCAGTACTTC. This gives the protein CASSLEGYTEQYF.

On this clonotype itself: A much larger clone differs from this one at a single base, so this may be a read error. The V gene is TRBV28, the J gene TRBJ2-5; D may be TRBD2 (5 bases). CDR1 is MDHEN, CDR2 SYDVKM, per germline. V lost 2 bases and J lost 13, with 20 bases in between. This CDR3 spans 14 amino acids. The CDR3, as DNA: TGTGCCAGCAGTTTACGGGGTCGGACCTACGAGCGGTACTTC. Protein: CASSLRGRTYERYF.

The rearrangement joins TRBV28 to TRBJ1-6; D remains ambiguous. This CDR3 has 15 amino acids. Between the trimmed V and J ends, which lost 0 bases and 5 bases, there was a span of 8 bases. Germline V lookup: CDR1 MDHEN, CDR2 SYDVKM. CDR3: CASSLWGPDNSPLHF. DNA of the CDR3: TGTGCCAGCAGTTTATGGGGTCCGGATAATTCACCCCTCCACTTT.

This rearrangement joins TRBV28 to TRBJ2-1, with 8 positions matching TRBD1. V was clipped by 6 bases and J by 4 bases; unmatched bases: 14. Germline CDR1 MDHEN, CDR2 SYDVKM. This CDR3 is 17 amino acids long. The CDR3: CASRLLRGRDSYNEQFF. The CDR3 DNA is TGTGCCAGCAGGCTCCTCAGGGGGCGGGATTCATACAATGAGCAGTTCTTC.

The V gene is TRBV20-1, the J gene TRBJ1-2, with TRBD1 matching 7 bases. Germline CDR1 is DFQATT and CDR2 is SNEGSKA (reference sequence). This CDR3 comprises 12 residues. The CDR3 protein is CSLRGHSYGYTF. DNA of the CDR3: TGCAGCTTGAGGGGGCACTCCTATGGCTACACCTTC.

This clonotype showed up just a few times. The chain has TRBV20-1 and TRBJ2-7; the D gene is possibly TRBD2 (6 bases). The CDR3 extends over 14 amino acids. V shed 1 base and J shed 0 bases, with 10 bases lying between them. CDR1 DFQATT and CDR2 SNEGSKA come from the germline V gene (reference sequence). In DNA form, the CDR3 reads TGCAGTGCTAGAGGGTGGGGGGACTCCTACGAGCAGTACTTC. Translation: CSARGWGDSYEQYF.

The chain recombines TRBV5-5 with TRBJ2-5; 8 bases agree with TRBD1. CDR1 is SGHKS and CDR2 is YYEKEE in the germline V gene (reference sequence). CDR3 size: 16 residues. With V trimmed by 4 bases and J by 3 bases, 11 bases remained unmatched. In nucleotides, the CDR3 is TGTGCCAGCAGCGTCGGGGTCAGGGGGCCGAAAGAGACCCAGTACTTC. Protein: CASSVGVRGPKETQYF.

The CDR3, as DNA: TGCGCCAGCAGCCTCAGGTTTCCCTATAATTCACCCCTCCACTTT. Protein product: CASSLRFPYNSPLHF. The rearrangement joins TRBV4-3 to TRBJ1-6; no firm D call. Germline-derived CDR1 and CDR2 are LGHNA and YSLEER. The CDR3 runs 15 residues. V was shortened by 4 bases and J by 2 bases, with 9 bases between the two germline ends.

The gene calls are TRBV7-2 and TRBJ2-1; D is ambiguous. Germline assignment: CDR1 SGHTA and CDR2 FQGNSA. Trimming removed 4 bases at V and 2 bases at J, with 6 bases between. CDR3 length equals 13 residues. The chain's CDR3 is CASSWRTYNEQFF. CDR3 nucleotide sequence: TGTGCCAGCAGCTGGCGCACCTACAATGAGCAGTTCTTC.

This chain links TRBV12-3 or TRBV12-4 with TRBJ1-2; TRBD1 agrees at 10 bases. CDR3 length equals 15 residues. V trimming: 5 bases; J trimming: 3 bases; junction bases outside the gene matches: 6. CDR3 protein: CASSTGTGDDYGYTF. CDR3 bases: TGTGCCAGCAGTACCGGGACAGGGGATGACTATGGCTACACCTTC.

This clonotype was counted only a few times. V usage is TRBV20-1 and J usage is TRBJ2-1, with TRBD2 identical over 7 bases. The junction had 5 bases not matched to a gene; V was cut back by 6 bases and J by 9 bases. This CDR3 contains 11 residues. Germline CDR1 is DFQATT and CDR2 is SNEGSKA (reference sequence). The CDR3 DNA follows: TGCAGTGCCCCGGGGGGTATTGAGCAGTTCTTC. Translating it yields CSAPGGIEQFF.

This clonotype was seen only a few times. V is TRBV28 and J is TRBJ2-7; 9 bases fit TRBD1. The CDR3 runs 15 residues. Trimming took 7 bases from V and 3 from J; bases not matched to a gene: 10. Per germline, CDR1 MDHEN and CDR2 SYDVKM. The CDR3 DNA is TGTGCCAGCACCGGAACAGGACAGGGGAACTACGAGCAGTACTTC. Protein product: CASTGTGQGNYEQYF. The variable domain in full, completed from reference TRBV28 and TRBJ2-7, reads DVKVTQSSRYLVKRTGEKVFLECVQDMDHENMFWYRQDPGLGLRLIYFSYDVKMKEKGDIPEGYSVSREKKERFSLILESASTNQTSMYLCASTGTGQGNYEQYFGPGTRLTVT.

The J gene is TRBJ1-1, the V gene TRBV5-1, with a tentative D call TRBD1 (6 bases). CDR1 is SGHRS, CDR2 YFSETQ, per germline. CDR3 length equals 15 residues. V was pared by 2 bases and J by 8 bases, with 19 bases between. The CDR3 DNA sequence: TGCGCCAGCAGCTTAACCCCCGTGGACAGACAGGAAGCTTTCTTT. It specifies CASSLTPVDRQEAFF.

Concerning this clonotype itself: A read error may account for a junction end that differs from germline. This chain uses TRBV7-2 with TRBJ1-6, with D perhaps matching TRBD1 (5 bases). CDR1 is SGHTA, CDR2 FQGNSA, per germline. The CDR3 consists of 15 residues. CDR3 in DNA: TGTGCCAGCAGCGCCTCGGCAGGGTATAGTTCACCCCTCCACTTT. It is translated as CASSASAGYSSPLHF.

Ten or more counts support this clonotype. The chain employs TRBV4-2 and TRBJ1-2; 8 bases agree with TRBD1. The V and J ends lost 4 bases and 3 bases, in that order; junction bases with no gene match: 4. This CDR3 is built from 14 residues. Looked up from germline, CDR1 is LGHNA and CDR2 is YNFKEQ. The DNA for the CDR3 is TGTGCCAGCAGCCCCGGACAGGGACACTATGGCTACACCTTC. It codes for CASSPGQGHYGYTF.

CDR3 coding DNA: TGTGCCAGCAGTGAAGGGCAGTTTTATAGCAATCAGCCCCAGCATTTT. Encoded protein: CASSEGQFYSNQPQHF. The chain combines TRBV6-1 with TRBJ1-5, with D uncertain. The CDR3 spans 16 residues. V was pared by 1 base and J by 0 bases, with 10 bases between. Germline V gene sequence: CDR1 MNHNS, CDR2 SASEGT.

This rearrangement joins TRBV4-3 to TRBJ2-1; D perhaps matches TRBD2 (7 bases). CDR3 size: 17 residues. Per germline, CDR1 LGHNA and CDR2 YSLEER. V lost 0 bases, J lost 9 bases, and 21 bases lay in between. Here the CDR3 reads CASSQDSWGGRLSEQFF. CDR3 nucleotides: TGCGCCAGCAGCCAAGATTCGTGGGGGGGGCGCCTAAGTGAGCAGTTCTTC.

The rearrangement links TRBV20-1 to TRBJ1-5; D ambiguous. The CDR3 covers 13 residues. The V and J ends lost 0 bases and 4 bases respectively, with 7 bases between them. The V gene's germline CDR1 is DFQATT and CDR2 SNEGSKA (reference sequence). CDR3 sequence (DNA): TGCAGTGCTAGAGAGCGGCTTAATCAGCCCCAGCATTTT. This codes for CSARERLNQPQHF.

This clonotype was recorded once. The chain couples TRBV2 to TRBJ1-5, with a weak D call TRBD1 (5 bases). CDR1 is SNHLY, CDR2 FYNNEI, per germline. This CDR3 comprises 14 residues. V lost 7 bases to trimming and J lost 5 bases, with 15 bases between them. CDR3 nucleotides: TGTGCCAGCACGCCCGGGAAAGGGGATCAGCCCCAGCATTTT. Its translation is CASTPGKGDQPQHF.

This clonotype was detected a few times. The chain couples TRBV6-5 to TRBJ2-1, with 8 bases fitting TRBD1. V was clipped by 5 bases and J by 0 bases; unmatched bases: 6. This CDR3 is built from 16 residues. Per germline, CDR1 MNHEY and CDR2 SVGAGI. Written as DNA, the CDR3 is TGTGCCAGCAGTCCTAAAACAGGGGGCTCCTACAATGAGCAGTTCTTC. Translation: CASSPKTGGSYNEQFF.

The chain uses TRBV6-2 or TRBV6-3 and TRBJ1-5; TRBD1 agrees at 7 bases. In germline, CDR1 is MNHEY, CDR2 SVGEGT. J was trimmed by 7 bases and V by 6 bases; bases with no gene match: 12. There are 15 residues in the CDR3. CDR3 sequence reads: CASRESDRAGQPQHF. CDR3 coding DNA: TGTGCCAGCAGAGAATCAGACAGGGCCGGGCAGCCCCAGCATTTT.

The chain uses TRBV9 and TRBJ2-1; 8 bases match TRBD2. The J segment lost 5 bases and the V segment lost 1 base, leaving 5 bases of the junction unmatched. There are 15 residues in the CDR3. CDR1 is SGDLS and CDR2 is YYNGEE in the germline V gene. The CDR3 coding sequence is TGTGCCAGCAGCGTACTAAGCGGGGGCCACAATGAGCAGTTCTTC. Amino acids: CASSVLSGGHNEQFF.

The J gene is TRBJ1-1, the V gene TRBV14; maybe TRBD1 (5 bases). V dropped 0 bases and J dropped 4 bases, with 15 bases sitting between them. The germline V gene has CDR1 SGHDN and CDR2 FVKESK. The CDR3 sequence is 16 residues long. Written as DNA, the CDR3 is TGTGCCAGCAGCCAAGACCCTGGGGGGGTTATCACTGAAGCTTTCTTT. Protein product: CASSQDPGGVITEAFF.